This TCR beta chain was obtained from a study of blood T cell repertoires in COVID-19. Looking at the study overall: Donors in the United States, Italy and Spain gave samples during acute or convalescent COVID-19. The analysed material was cDNA or gDNA that came from T cells, B-cell-depleted T cells, or PBMCs.

Trimming took 5 bases from V and 4 from J; bases not matched to a gene: 5. Germline V gene data show CDR1 as SEHNR and CDR2 as FQNEAQ (reference sequence). The CDR3 spans 14 residues. As handled by the study authors: Cell counts per sample came from amplifying reference gene primers. Using immunoSEQ multiplex PCR, the repertoire was profiled, and TCRdb retains in-frame clones only, with some absent. V and J calls and clone size come straight from that table; D and trimming were deduced from the DNA. This sample has 130,000 to 150,000 clones, with about 80% found just once. This clonotype originated in a man between 65 and 85 years old who had recovered from COVID-19. Material for sequencing was peripheral blood. The chain joins TRBV7-9 to TRBJ2-1; 7 nucleotides agree with TRBD2. CDR3 in DNA: TGTGCCAGCAGCAGCCCACTAGCGTACAATGAGCAGTTCTTC. Translated: CASSSPLAYNEQFF.